This T cell receptor beta chain came from a study of long-term antiretroviral therapy in people with HIV. Study-level results: Pre-ART-expanded clones dominated the repertoire at all time points. Blood was collected between the mid-2000s and the late 2010s, possibly under older ART regimens.

As for this clone: Its antigen remains unidentified.

Per individual, the PBMC samples numbered at least one pre-ART and at least two post-ART. A v3.0 immunoSEQ assay was performed at survey level. Assay used: immunoSEQ multiplex PCR; TCRdb lists only in-frame clones, some missing. The sample has 25,000 to 35,000 clones, around 90% seen once; the top ten hold about 3.6%. Germline-derived CDR1 and CDR2 are MNHNS and SASEGT. CDR3 length: 13 residues. The V and J ends lost 4 bases and 8 bases respectively, with 14 bases between them. The clonotype was recovered from a woman aged 18-29 years with HIV. Sequencing used unsorted PBMCs, obtained 1.8 years after starting antiretroviral therapy. The chain couples TRBV6-1 to TRBJ1-2; perhaps TRBD1 as D (5 bases). CDR3 sequence: CASSVGGSQGYTF. The CDR3 DNA sequence: TGTGCCAGCAGTGTTGGGGGGAGTCAAGGCTACACCTTC.